These 29 T cell receptor beta chains originate from one sample sequenced in a study of cytomegalovirus exposure and HLA in healthy donors. Only in-frame clones appear in the TCRdb table, and some are missing; sequencing was by immunoSEQ multiplex PCR. The table records 65,000 to 75,000 clones, 96% of them present only once. Specimen: PBMCs. These receptor sequences come from a woman between 18 and 29 years old in good health and CMV-seropositive.

This chain links TRBV7-6 with TRBJ2-1; D perhaps matches TRBD1 (5 bases). The CDR3 is 15 residues long. The germline gives CDR1 SGHVS, CDR2 FNYEAQ. V was pared by 1 base and J by 5 bases, with 12 bases between. CDR3 region: CASSLVAGSNNEQFF. The CDR3 DNA reads as TGTGCCAGCAGCTTAGTGGCAGGGTCTAACAATGAGCAGTTCTTC.

The rearrangement joins TRBV5-6 to TRBJ1-5; perhaps TRBD1 as D (6 bases). The CDR3 length is 16 residues. Trimming took off 3 bases at V and 7 bases at J, with 20 bases between the two ends. The V gene's germline CDR1 is SGHDT and CDR2 YYEEEE. DNA of the CDR3: TGTGCCAGCAGCTGGAGTGTTTCAGGGGATAGGCAGCCCCAGCATTTT. It codes for CASSWSVSGDRQPQHF.

The chain uses TRBV30 and TRBJ2-3, with D uncertain. The CDR3 is 15 residues long. Trimming took off 0 bases at V and 3 bases at J, with 13 bases between the two ends. In germline, CDR1 is GTSNPN, CDR2 SVGIG (reference sequence). CDR3 in amino acids: CAWSVLARRTDTQYF. For the CDR3, the DNA is TGTGCCTGGAGTGTATTAGCTAGGCGGACAGATACGCAGTATTTT.

The count of this clone is one. This rearrangement joins TRBV7-9 to TRBJ1-5, with D maybe TRBD1 (5 bases). Per germline, CDR1 SEHNR and CDR2 FQNEAQ (reference sequence). CDR3 length equals 13 residues. V lost 5 bases, J lost 7 bases, and 12 bases lay in between. CDR3 protein: CASSLGGDQPQHF. CDR3 bases: TGTGCCAGCAGCCTCGGGGGGGACCAGCCCCAGCATTTT.

V is TRBV4-2 and J is TRBJ2-1; 9 positions match TRBD2. The CDR3 is 16 residues long. CDR1 is LGHNA, CDR2 YNFKEQ, per germline. V was pared by 0 bases and J by 7 bases, with 7 bases of the junction left unmatched. CDR3 in DNA: TGTGCCAGCAGCCAAGACCTGACTAGCGGTATAAATGAGCAGTTCTTC. It codes for CASSQDLTSGINEQFF.

The chain carries TRBV6-5 and TRBJ2-7; D might be TRBD1 (5 bases). The CDR3 has 14 amino acids. Trimming pared 7 bases from V and 2 bases from J, leaving 15 bases between. Germline V gene sequence: CDR1 MNHEY, CDR2 SVGAGI. CDR3 coding DNA: TGTGCCAGCAAGACGGACACTGAGCCCTACGAGCAGTACTTC. It is translated as CASKTDTEPYEQYF.

V is TRBV9 and J is TRBJ2-1; possibly TRBD2 for D (5 bases). The CDR3 runs to 14 residues. V lost 4 bases and J lost 9, with 17 bases in between. The germline V gene encodes CDR1 SGDLS and CDR2 YYNGEE. The CDR3, as DNA: TGTGCCAGCAGCACACGGACTGCCTTCGGTGAGCAGTTCTTC. Translating it yields CASSTRTAFGEQFF.

The V gene is TRBV9, the J gene TRBJ2-7, with TRBD2 matching over 14 bases. The CDR3 has 16 amino acids. J was trimmed by 4 bases and V by 3 bases; bases with no gene match: 6. The germline CDR1 and CDR2 sequences are SGDLS and YYNGEE. The CDR3: CASSEGLAGAVYEQYF. The CDR3 region has the DNA TGTGCCAGCAGCGAGGGACTAGCGGGAGCGGTATACGAGCAGTACTTC.

The chain carries TRBV6-1 and TRBJ1-4; D perhaps matches TRBD1 (5 bases). This CDR3 is built from 14 residues. The ends were cut back, 4 bases at V and 0 bases at J, with 6 bases in the middle. CDR1 is MNHNS, CDR2 SASEGT, per germline. For the CDR3, the DNA is TGTGCCAGCAGTGCGACAGCAACTAATGAAAAACTGTTTTTT. Protein: CASSATATNEKLFF.

The chain is built from TRBV5-1 and TRBJ2-5, with D unresolved. Germline CDR1 SGHRS, CDR2 YFSETQ. The CDR3 loop spans 14 amino acids. V lost 2 bases, J lost 5 bases, and 13 bases lay in between. The CDR3 is CASSFFTLRETQYF. The CDR3 DNA reads as TGCGCCAGCAGCTTTTTCACCCTCCGGGAGACCCAGTACTTC.

This chain links TRBV6-5 with TRBJ1-2; 9 nucleotides match TRBD1. V gave up 6 bases and J gave up 7 bases; unmatched junction bases: 9. The germline gives CDR1 MNHEY, CDR2 SVGAGI. The CDR3 spans 14 residues. The CDR3 DNA reads as TGTGCCAGCAGAACCCCGGGACAGGGATCTGGCTACACCTTC. Translated: CASRTPGQGSGYTF.

The chain combines TRBV6-6 with TRBJ1-2; D remains unclear. V lost 6 bases, J lost 8 bases, and 16 bases lay in between. The CDR3 has 13 amino acids. Germline-derived CDR1 and CDR2 are MNHNY and SVGAGI (reference sequence). CDR3: CASSLHGGGGYTF. Here the CDR3 DNA reads TGTGCCAGCAGCTTGCACGGTGGAGGAGGCTACACCTTC.

The V call is TRBV27, the J call TRBJ2-7; D possibly corresponds to TRBD2 (6 bases). This CDR3 contains 11 residues. V was shortened by 9 bases and J by 7 bases, with 13 bases between the two germline ends. Per germline, CDR1 MNHEY and CDR2 SMNVEV (reference sequence). The CDR3 bases are TGTGCCAGGGTTACGGAGGGGGAGCAGTACTTC. Protein: CARVTEGEQYF.

This chain joins TRBV4-2 and TRBJ1-5; 9 bases align to TRBD1. Per germline, CDR1 LGHNA and CDR2 YNFKEQ. CDR3 length equals 17 residues. Trimming cost V 1 base and J 3 bases; bases outside gene matches: 7. The CDR3 spells CASSQGSGTGNNQPQHF. CDR3 nucleotides: TGTGCCAGCAGCCAAGGCTCCGGGACAGGGAACAATCAGCCCCAGCATTTT.

The chain has TRBV27 and TRBJ2-1; the D gene is possibly TRBD2 (5 bases). Germline CDR1 reads MNHEY; CDR2 reads SMNVEV (reference sequence). The CDR3 is 15 residues long. Deletions cut 4 bases from V and 7 bases from J, with 17 bases between. In DNA, the CDR3 is TGTGCCAGCAGTTCAGTGGGAGATGTGGTGAATGAGCAGTTCTTC. As protein: CASSSVGDVVNEQFF.

The gene calls are TRBV4-2 and TRBJ2-7; 8 bases agree with TRBD1. The V gene end was trimmed by 0 bases and the J gene end by 1 base; junction bases not matched to a gene: 2. There are 15 residues in the CDR3. The germline CDR1 and CDR2 sequences are LGHNA and YNFKEQ. CDR3 in DNA: TGTGCCAGCAGCCAAGAGGACAGGGAGTCCTACGAGCAGTACTTC. This encodes CASSQEDRESYEQYF.

V is TRBV5-1 and J is TRBJ1-3; weak D call: TRBD1 (5 bases). Trimming cost V 4 bases and J 4 bases, with 15 bases left between them. The germline V gene has CDR1 SGHRS and CDR2 YFSETQ. The CDR3 covers 15 residues. The CDR3 DNA sequence: TGCGCCAGCAGCCTCTCATCGACAGAGGGAAACACCATATATTTT. Translated: CASSLSSTEGNTIYF.

This rearrangement joins TRBV7-2 to TRBJ2-7, with 11 positions matching TRBD1. The CDR3 is 14 amino acids. Germline values: CDR1 SGHTA, CDR2 FQGNSA. V dropped 5 bases and J dropped 4; count of bases not matched to a gene: 4. In DNA, the CDR3 is TGTGCCAGCAGCAACCGGGACAGGGGGTACGAGCAGTACTTC. This gives the protein CASSNRDRGYEQYF.

V gene TRBV7-3 combines with J gene TRBJ2-2; 8 bases map to TRBD2. Trimming cost V 5 bases and J 3 bases; bases outside gene matches: 2. Germline loops: CDR1 SGHTA, CDR2 FQGTGA. There are 14 residues in the CDR3. CDR3: CASSQREYTGELFF. The CDR3 bases are TGTGCCAGCAGCCAGCGGGAGTACACCGGGGAGCTGTTTTTT.

As DNA, the CDR3 is TGTGCCAGCAGTCTGCAGGGGGTTGGTACAGATACGCAGTATTTT. This gives the protein CASSLQGVGTDTQYF. V gene TRBV28 combines with J gene TRBJ2-3; TRBD1 matches at 7 bases. CDR3 length: 15 residues. J gave up 3 bases and V 5 bases, and 8 bases lay outside the gene matches. CDR1 is MDHEN, CDR2 SYDVKM, per germline.

The V call is TRBV19, the J call TRBJ2-7; 8 bases are shared with TRBD1. Germline trimming cut 3 bases from V and 0 bases from J; bases unmatched to any gene: 13. CDR1 is LNHDA, CDR2 SQIVND, per germline (reference sequence). The CDR3 length is 18 residues. DNA of the CDR3: TGTGCCAGTAGTATTGGGACAGGTTTAGGTTCCTACTCCTACGAGCAGTACTTC. The encoded protein is CASSIGTGLGSYSYEQYF.

This chain uses TRBV18 with TRBJ2-7; 9 bases are shared with TRBD1. The trim removed 3 bases at V and 5 bases at J, leaving 11 bases unmatched. CDR3 length: 16 amino acids. Per the germline V gene, CDR1 is KGHSH and CDR2 is LQKENI. In DNA form, the CDR3 reads TGTGCCAGCTCACCGTCCCGGGACAGGGTCAGCCACGAGCAGTACTTC. The encoded protein is CASSPSRDRVSHEQYF.

This chain uses TRBV30 with TRBJ2-7; TRBD2 matches 8 bases. V gave up 0 bases and J gave up 0 bases; unmatched junction bases: 7. Germline CDR1 is GTSNPN and CDR2 is SVGIG (reference sequence). The length of the CDR3 is 16 residues. The CDR3 DNA is TGTGCCTGGAGTGTATGGGGCGGGGGGAGCTCCTACGAGCAGTACTTC. Protein product: CAWSVWGGGSSYEQYF.

The chain recombines TRBV7-9 with TRBJ2-7; 8 bases match TRBD1. Germline V gene data show CDR1 as SEHNR and CDR2 as FQNEAQ (reference sequence). Germline trimming cut 1 base from V and 4 bases from J; bases unmatched to any gene: 9. The CDR3 is 16 amino acids. CDR3 nucleotide sequence: TGTGCCAGCAGCTTAGATCGGGGCAGGGGGCTTTACGAGCAGTACTTC. This translates into CASSLDRGRGLYEQYF.

CDR3 amino acids: CASRYTSGSYEQYF. The CDR3 nucleotides read TGCGCCAGCAGATACACTAGCGGCTCCTACGAGCAGTACTTC. The chain recombines TRBV5-1 with TRBJ2-7; 8 bases align to TRBD2. CDR1 and CDR2 from the germline V gene are SGHRS and YFSETQ. Trimming removed 5 bases from V and 0 bases from J; junction bases left unmatched: 4. CDR3 size: 14 residues.

The gene calls are TRBV5-1 and TRBJ2-1, with 8 positions matching TRBD2. The CDR3 is 21 amino acids. Germline-derived CDR1 and CDR2 are SGHRS and YFSETQ. V trimming: 4 bases; J trimming: 1 base; junction bases outside the gene matches: 22. The CDR3 sequence is CASSMPRREERRPLSYNEQFF. The CDR3 nucleotides are TGCGCCAGCAGCATGCCGCGGCGGGAGGAGAGAAGGCCCCTATCCTACAATGAGCAGTTCTTC. Full variable domain (rest looked up from reference TRBV5-1 and TRBJ2-1): KAGVTQTPRYLIKTRGQQVTLSCSPISGHRSVSWYQQTPGQGLQFLFEYFSETQRNKGNFPGRFSGRQFSNSRSEMNVSTLELGDSALYLCASSMPRREERRPLSYNEQFFGPGTRLTVL.

The CDR3 DNA reads TGTGCCAGCAGCGTAGGACTAGACATAGGAGTTGAGCAGTTCTTC. This encodes CASSVGLDIGVEQFF. The gene calls are TRBV9 and TRBJ2-1; a weak D match, TRBD2 (6 bases). The CDR3 spans 15 residues. From germline, CDR1 is SGDLS and CDR2 YYNGEE. V was clipped by 0 bases and J by 9 bases, with 16 bases between them.

J is TRBJ1-1 and V is TRBV18; D not resolved. CDR1 and CDR2 from the germline V gene are KGHSH and LQKENI. The CDR3 length is 13 residues. The germline V and J ends were trimmed by 3 bases and 6 bases, with 11 bases remaining between them. The DNA of the CDR3 is TGTGCCAGCTCACCTACTCGGTCCGCTGAAGCTTTCTTT. Its translation: CASSPTRSAEAFF.

V usage is TRBV9 and J usage is TRBJ2-5; TRBD1 matches at 9 bases. Germline CDR1 and CDR2: SGDLS and YYNGEE. Trimming took 3 bases from V and 5 from J; bases not matched to a gene: 11. The CDR3 spans 16 residues. CDR3 bases: TGTGCCAGCAGCGACGGACCCGGACAGGGGCGGGAGACCCAGTACTTC. Its translation is CASSDGPGQGRETQYF.